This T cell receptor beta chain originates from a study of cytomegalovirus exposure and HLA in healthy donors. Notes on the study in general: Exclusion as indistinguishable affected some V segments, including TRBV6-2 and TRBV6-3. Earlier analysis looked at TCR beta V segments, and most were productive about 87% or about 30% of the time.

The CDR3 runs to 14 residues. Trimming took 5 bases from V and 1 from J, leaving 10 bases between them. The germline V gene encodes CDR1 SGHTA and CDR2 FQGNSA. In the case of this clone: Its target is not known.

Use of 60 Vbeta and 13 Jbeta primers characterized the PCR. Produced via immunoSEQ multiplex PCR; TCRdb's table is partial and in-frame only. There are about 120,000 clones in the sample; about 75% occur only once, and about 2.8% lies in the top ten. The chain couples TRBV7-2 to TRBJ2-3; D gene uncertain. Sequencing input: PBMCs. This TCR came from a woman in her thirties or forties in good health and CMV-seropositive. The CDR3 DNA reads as TGTGCCAGCAGCCCGCAGCAGGGCACAGATACGCAGTATTTT. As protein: CASSPQQGTDTQYF.